This entry lists 8 T cell receptor beta chains sequenced from one sample in a study of T cell responses to AZD1222 COVID-19 vaccine (dated by TCRdb to the early 2020s). The method behind the library was the immunoSEQ multiplex PCR assay. Entries here come from immuneACCESS through TCRdb and include only in-frame sequences with V and J called. Some clones fail to appear in such tables; in the studies checked, an unresolved V gene covers under half of the shortfall, and the cause of the remainder is unknown. The sample contains some 60,000 clones, 60% to 85% of them found a single time. The biggest ten clones account for over 3% of the sample. Per the publication, the time point label means: about 28 days (+/-7) after the second vaccine dose. Here the sequenced sample was peripheral blood, taken 28 days after the second AZD1222 dose. These receptors all stem from an adult who received the AZD1222 COVID-19 vaccine.

The genes are TRBV5-5 and TRBJ1-6; 8 bases map to TRBD1. This CDR3 contains 15 residues. CDR1 SGHKS and CDR2 YYEKEE come from the germline V gene (reference sequence). The trim removed 4 bases at V and 5 bases at J, leaving 5 bases unmatched. CDR3: CASSLLTGDNSPLHF. CDR3 sequence (DNA): TGTGCCAGCAGCCTGTTGACAGGGGATAATTCACCCCTCCACTTT.

The V call is TRBV19, the J call TRBJ1-1, with TRBD1 as a possible D gene (5 bases). The V and J ends lost 5 bases and 5 bases respectively, with 15 bases between them. The CDR3 runs 14 residues. Germline lookup yields CDR1 LNHDA and CDR2 SQIVND (reference sequence). CDR3 nucleotide sequence: TGTGCCAGTAGTTGGGACGGCGGGGGGACTGAAGCTTTCTTT. Translated: CASSWDGGGTEAFF.

In this sample, this clone turned up once. The V and J genes are TRBV5-1 and TRBJ2-3, with TRBD2 matching over 12 bases. The CDR3 totals 15 residues. V gave up 4 bases and J gave up 3 bases; unmatched junction bases: 3. CDR1 SGHRS and CDR2 YFSETQ come from the germline V gene. The CDR3 coding sequence is TGCGCCAGCAGCCCAACTAGCGGGGGGACAGATACGCAGTATTTT. It yields the protein CASSPTSGGTDTQYF. Using reference TRBV5-1 and TRBJ2-3 for the parts outside the CDR3, the full variable domain is KAGVTQTPRYLIKTRGQQVTLSCSPISGHRSVSWYQQTPGQGLQFLFEYFSETQRNKGNFPGRFSGRQFSNSRSEMNVSTLELGDSALYLCASSPTSGGTDTQYFGPGTRLTVL.

The gene calls are TRBV5-4 and TRBJ1-4; 7 bases match TRBD1. CDR3 length equals 16 residues. CDR1 is SGHNT, CDR2 YYREEE, per germline (reference sequence). The V segment lost 2 bases and the J segment 4 bases; nucleotides outside the gene matches: 8. DNA for the CDR3: TGTGCCAGCAGCTTAAGCGGGGGACAGATTAATGAAAAACTGTTTTTT. Amino acid sequence: CASSLSGGQINEKLFF.

The gene calls are TRBV7-9 and TRBJ1-5; D is perhaps TRBD1 (5 bases). The CDR3 consists of 12 residues. Germline loops: CDR1 SEHNR, CDR2 FQNEAQ (reference sequence). Trimming took off 3 bases at V and 6 bases at J, with 6 bases between the two ends. In DNA form, the CDR3 reads TGTGCCAGCAGCTTCGGGGGTCAGCCCCAGCATTTT. The encoded protein is CASSFGGQPQHF.

This chain uses TRBV15 with TRBJ2-7, with D hard to call. The CDR3 runs to 13 residues. Trimming removed 0 bases at V and 4 bases at J, with 7 bases between. CDR1 and CDR2 from the germline V gene are LNHNV and YYDKDF (reference sequence). This CDR3 is CATSRDVGYEQYF. DNA of the CDR3: TGTGCCACCAGCAGAGATGTAGGATACGAGCAGTACTTC. Filled out from reference TRBV15 and TRBJ2-7, the complete variable domain reads DAMVIQNPRYQVTQFGKPVTLSCSQTLNHNVMYWYQQKSSQAPKLLFHYYDKDFNNEADTPDNFQSRRPNTSFCFLDIRSPGLGDTAMYLCATSRDVGYEQYFGPGTRLTVT.

The chain joins TRBV5-4 to TRBJ2-1; the D gene is possibly TRBD1 (8 bases). Germline CDR1 and CDR2: SGHNT and YYREEE (reference sequence). Trimming shortened V by 4 bases and J by 7 bases, and 21 bases separated the two germline ends. This CDR3 spans 16 amino acids. The CDR3 sequence: CASSPSGGRTRNEQFF. The CDR3 nucleotides read TGTGCCAGCAGCCCCTCAGGGGGCCGGACTAGGAATGAGCAGTTCTTC.

The V gene is TRBV9, the J gene TRBJ1-1, with D unclear. Germline V gene sequence: CDR1 SGDLS, CDR2 YYNGEE. Trimming took 0 bases from V and 2 from J, leaving 5 bases between them. The CDR3 loop spans 13 amino acids. CDR3 protein: CASSVAFNTEAFF. CDR3 bases: TGTGCCAGCAGCGTAGCTTTCAACACTGAAGCTTTCTTT.